This TCR beta chain was identified in a study of tumor and adjacent non-tumor tissue in lung cancer. This clonotype appeared a few times. As yet, its antigen is unknown. The library came from three nested PCR rounds adapted from ARM-PCR protocols. A single record per CDR3 protein comes from TCRdb applying MiXCR to the multiplex PCR reads. The sample has approximately 110,000 distinct CDR3 sequences; approximately 71% are singletons. Overall study findings and caveats: TCR diversity was significantly greater in tumor than normal lung tissue. Higher tumor TCR diversity was associated with shorter survival.

Germline V gene sequence: CDR1 SGHTA, CDR2 FQGTGA. The V and J ends lost 1 base and 1 base, in that order; junction bases with no gene match: 13. CDR3 length equals 21 residues. The template was RNA from unsorted bulk tissue. The chain combines TRBV7-3 with TRBJ2-6, with 10 positions matching TRBD1. Sequencing used lung tumor tissue. The TCR comes from a woman aged 60 to 75 with non-small cell lung cancer. CDR3: CASSLKAPDRGTLSGANVLTF. The CDR3, as DNA: TGTGCCAGCAGCTTAAAGGCCCCGGACAGGGGGACCCTGTCTGGGGCCAACGTCCTGACTTTC.